The 23 T cell receptor beta chains below come from one sample, sequenced in a study of identical twins. TCRdb used MiXCR to reprocess the 5' RACE reads, holding one entry per CDR3 protein. The table has some 270,000 distinct CDR3 sequences, about 8% seen once. The sample also formed part of further work on yellow fever vaccine responses in identical twins.

Sequencing input: CD8+ T cells sorted from blood. The receptors stem from a woman under 30 in good health.

This clonotype was seen repeatedly, ten times or more. The chain employs TRBV29-1 and TRBJ2-1, with a possible D match to TRBD2 (5 bases). Trimming left V 7 bases short and J 9 bases short, with 16 bases between. The V gene's germline CDR1 is SQVTM and CDR2 ANQGSEA. The CDR3 is 12 residues long. The CDR3 nucleotides are TGCAGCGCCCGACCTGGGAGCGGTGAGCAGTTCTTC. The encoded protein is CSARPGSGEQFF.

This clonotype appeared a few times. CDR3 in DNA: TGTGCCAGCAGCCAAGATCTTGTGGCAGTCTATGGCTACACCTTC. This codes for CASSQDLVAVYGYTF. The rearrangement joins TRBV14 to TRBJ1-2; D is undetermined. The V gene lost 0 bases and the J gene lost 4 bases, with 12 bases spanning the gap. CDR3 length: 15 amino acids. CDR1 and CDR2 from the germline V gene are SGHDN and FVKESK.

The chain couples TRBV15 to TRBJ2-2, with D unresolved. In germline, CDR1 is LNHNV, CDR2 YYDKDF (reference sequence). Between the trimmed V and J ends, which lost 6 bases and 8 bases, there was a span of 13 bases. CDR3 length: 13 amino acids. CDR3 DNA: TGTGCCACCAGAGTGACCCTTCCGGGGGAGCTGTTTTTT. Translation gives CATRVTLPGELFF.

This clonotype was seen a few times. The chain employs TRBV20-1 and TRBJ2-2; no definite D call. V lost 3 bases to trimming and J lost 2 bases, with 10 bases between them. The CDR3 loop spans 14 amino acids. The germline V gene encodes CDR1 DFQATT and CDR2 SNEGSKA (reference sequence). The CDR3 DNA sequence: TGCAGTGCTAGGGTGGATCTTAACACCGGGGAGCTGTTTTTT. It specifies CSARVDLNTGELFF.

This clonotype showed up just a few times. The genes are TRBV12-3 or TRBV12-4 and TRBJ2-3; TRBD2 aligns across 7 bases. There are 13 residues in the CDR3. V trimming: 3 bases; J trimming: 7 bases; junction bases outside the gene matches: 4. DNA of the CDR3: TGTGCCAGCAGTTTCGGGGGGACGAATACGCAGTATTTT. This sequence encodes CASSFGGTNTQYF.

The gene calls are TRBV4-3 and TRBJ2-7; D not resolved. Per germline, CDR1 LGHNA and CDR2 YSLEER. Deletions cut 4 bases from V and 6 bases from J, with 13 bases between. The CDR3 length is 13 residues. The CDR3 spells CASSPARSTEQYF. CDR3 nucleotide sequence: TGCGCCAGCAGCCCCGCCCGGTCCACCGAGCAGTACTTC.

V is TRBV5-6 and J is TRBJ2-4; D might be TRBD1 or TRBD2, each matching 6 bases. V shed 0 bases and J shed 6 bases, with 13 bases lying between them. CDR1 is SGHDT and CDR2 is YYEEEE in the germline V gene. This CDR3 has 15 residues. CDR3 residues: CASSLGPPGANIQYF. As DNA, the CDR3 is TGTGCCAGCAGCTTGGGCCCCCCGGGGGCAAACATTCAGTACTTC. Filled out from reference TRBV5-6 and TRBJ2-4, the complete variable domain reads DAGVTQSPTHLIKTRGQQVTLRCSPKSGHDTVSWYQQALGQGPQFIFQYYEEEERQRGNFPDRFSGHQFPNYSSELNVNALLLGDSALYLCASSLGPPGANIQYFGAGTRLSVL.

This clonotype was counted ten times or more. V and J are TRBV29-1 and TRBJ2-1; perhaps TRBD1 as D (5 bases). The V gene's germline CDR1 is SQVTM and CDR2 ANQGSEA. V dropped 6 bases and J dropped 9 bases, with 15 bases sitting between them. The CDR3 is 12 amino acids. This CDR3 reads CSVRAVLGEQFF. DNA of the CDR3: TGCAGCGTCAGGGCAGTTTTGGGTGAGCAGTTCTTC.

In its sample, this clonotype was seen many times. The rearrangement joins TRBV12-3 or TRBV12-4 to TRBJ2-1, with 10 bases matching TRBD2. CDR3 length equals 14 residues. V was clipped by 2 bases and J by 7 bases; unmatched bases: 2. CDR3: CASSLSGGVNEQFF. As DNA, the CDR3 is TGTGCCAGCAGTTTAAGCGGGGGGGTAAATGAGCAGTTCTTC.

This clonotype was observed many times. This chain uses TRBV7-9 with TRBJ2-7, with a possible D match to TRBD2 (5 bases). This CDR3 is built from 14 residues. CDR1 is SEHNR, CDR2 FQNEAQ, per germline (reference sequence). V lost 5 bases, J lost 0 bases, and 11 bases lay in between. The CDR3 loop is CASSDSASSYEQYF. The CDR3 bases are TGTGCCAGCAGCGATAGCGCAAGCTCCTACGAGCAGTACTTC.

The J gene is TRBJ2-7, the V gene TRBV9, with a tentative D call TRBD2 (5 bases). CDR1 and CDR2 from the germline V gene are SGDLS and YYNGEE. Trimming stripped 0 bases from V and 5 bases from J, with 12 bases between. CDR3 length: 14 amino acids. The CDR3 nucleotides are TGTGCCAGCAGCGTAGGACACCCCGGGGACGAGCAGTACTTC. This codes for CASSVGHPGDEQYF.

V and J are TRBV13 and TRBJ2-1; 14 bases are shared with TRBD2. The junction had 8 bases not matched to a gene; V was cut back by 5 bases and J by 8 bases. CDR3 length: 16 residues. Germline CDR1 reads PRHDT; CDR2 reads FYEKMQ (reference sequence). The CDR3 DNA reads as TGTGCCAGCAGCCCCCACCAGGGACTAGCGGGAGATGAGCAGTTCTTC. It codes for CASSPHQGLAGDEQFF.

This clonotype has more than one count but fewer than ten. For the CDR3, the DNA is TGCGCCAGCAGCTTGGGCCTTGATAGCGGGAGTAAATACAATGAGCAGTTCTTC. Protein product: CASSLGLDSGSKYNEQFF. The gene calls are TRBV5-1 and TRBJ2-1, with 9 positions matching TRBD2. This CDR3 is 18 amino acids long. Germline lookup yields CDR1 SGHRS and CDR2 YFSETQ. V shed 0 bases, J shed 4 bases, and the junction held 11 bases outside the gene matches.

The J gene is TRBJ2-3, the V gene TRBV12-3 or TRBV12-4; D uncertain. V lost 1 base, J lost 0 bases, and 8 bases lay in between. The CDR3 contains 15 residues. CDR3 coding DNA: TGTGCCAGCAGTTTAGGGCCGCTGAGCACAGATACGCAGTATTTT. Translated: CASSLGPLSTDTQYF.

This clonotype was found a few times. The chain carries TRBV7-9 and TRBJ2-2; the D is unclear. Germline lookup yields CDR1 SEHNR and CDR2 FQNEAQ (reference sequence). Deletions cut 5 bases from V and 3 bases from J, with 13 bases between. The length of the CDR3 is 15 residues. This chain's CDR3 is CASSTTTPYTGELFF. In DNA form, the CDR3 reads TGTGCCAGCAGCACAACGACTCCCTACACCGGGGAGCTGTTTTTT.

This clonotype was observed a few times. V usage is TRBV20-1 and J usage is TRBJ2-1; 7 bases match TRBD2. This CDR3 spans 13 amino acids. Trimming at V came to 5 bases and at J to 3 bases, leaving 4 bases not matched to a gene. Germline CDR1 DFQATT, CDR2 SNEGSKA (reference sequence). The CDR3 DNA reads as TGCAGTGCTTGGGGGACTATCTACAATGAGCAGTTCTTC. Encoded protein: CSAWGTIYNEQFF.

The chain uses TRBV27 and TRBJ1-4; D gene uncertain. V was pared by 5 bases and J by 0 bases, with 13 bases between. Germline V gene lookup returns CDR1 MNHEY and CDR2 SMNVEV (reference sequence). CDR3 length: 16 amino acids. The CDR3 DNA is TGTGCCAGCAGTCCCGAGTTGGGTGCAACTAATGAAAAACTGTTTTTT. Protein product: CASSPELGATNEKLFF.

The chain links TRBV27 to TRBJ2-3; no clear D. This CDR3 is built from 14 residues. V was pared by 6 bases and J by 1 base, with 11 bases between. Germline V gives CDR1 MNHEY, CDR2 SMNVEV (reference sequence). CDR3 sequence reads: CASSRGFRTDTQYF. DNA for the CDR3: TGTGCCAGCAGCCGCGGCTTTCGCACAGATACGCAGTATTTT.

This clonotype was detected ten times or more. This chain connects TRBV15 to TRBJ2-7; maybe TRBD2 (5 bases). The V end was cut by 6 bases, the J end by 1 base, with 19 bases between. Germline CDR1 reads LNHNV; CDR2 reads YYDKDF (reference sequence). This CDR3 has 16 amino acids. CDR3 DNA: TGTGCCACCAGTCCCTCGGGAAGGCGTGAATCCTACGAGCAGTACTTC. This sequence encodes CATSPSGRRESYEQYF.

This CDR3 is CASGTSLYEQYF. As DNA, the CDR3 is TGTGCATCCGGGACAAGCCTCTACGAGCAGTACTTC. The chain links TRBV30 to TRBJ2-7; tentative D call: TRBD1 (6 bases). The CDR3 contains 12 residues. Germline values: CDR1 GTSNPN, CDR2 SVGIG (reference sequence).

Regarding this clonotype: This may stem from a read error, because a much larger clone lies one nucleotide away. This rearrangement joins TRBV20-1 to TRBJ2-1, with D perhaps being TRBD1 or TRBD2 (5 bases each). CDR1 is DFQATT and CDR2 is SNEGSKA in the germline V gene (reference sequence). CDR3 length: 16 residues. V shed 0 bases and J shed 13 bases, with 25 bases lying between them. The CDR3 is CSAREPTNWLGTAQFF. The CDR3 coding sequence is TGCAGTGCTAGAGAACCGACTAACTGGTTGGGGACCGCCCAGTTCTTC.

This clonotype was counted many times. The chain is built from TRBV3-1 and TRBJ1-2, with D possibly matching TRBD1 (5 bases). Germline V gene sequence: CDR1 LGHDT, CDR2 YNNKEL (reference sequence). The CDR3 runs to 13 residues. Trimming left V 4 bases short and J 6 bases short, with 12 bases between. This CDR3 reads CASSLETAHGYTF. Written as DNA, the CDR3 is TGTGCCAGCAGCCTTGAGACAGCCCATGGCTACACCTTC. Combining the CDR3 with reference TRBV3-1 and TRBJ1-2 gives the whole variable domain DTAVSQTPKYLVTQMGNDKSIKCEQNLGHDTMYWYKQDSKKFLKIMFSYNNKELIINETVPNRFSPKSPDKAHLNLHINSLELGDSAVYFCASSLETAHGYTFGSGTRLTVV.

This sequence joins TRBV5-5 and TRBJ2-7; no clear D. Germline loops: CDR1 SGHKS, CDR2 YYEKEE (reference sequence). CDR3 size: 14 residues. V lost 1 base, J lost 3 bases, and 11 bases lay in between. The CDR3: CASSLTSDFYEQYF. CDR3 in DNA: TGTGCCAGCAGCTTGACATCCGATTTCTACGAGCAGTACTTC.